Listed below are T cell receptor beta chains from one sample, sequenced in a study of T cell responses to AZD1222 COVID-19 vaccine. TCRdb keeps only in-frame clones here, not all; method: immunoSEQ multiplex PCR. The sample shows approximately 150,000 clones, approximately 89% of them seen only once. The starting material was peripheral blood, obtained on day 0 of AZD1222 vaccination. The receptors derive from an adult in good health. The CDR3 runs from the conserved cysteine through the conserved F or W. The D gene is left open where the match is weak. Where a row states a size, it is once, few, many or the class of an expanded clone; other rows omit it.

CDR3 DNA	CDR3 protein	V gene	J gene	D gene	clone size
TGTGCCAGCAGTCCCTCAGAAAGCTCCTACAATGAGCAGTTCTTC	CASSPSESSYNEQFF	TRBV6-4	TRBJ2-1	.	.
TGTGCCAGCAACCCTGGGGGCAGATACACAGATACGCAGTATTTT	CASNPGGRYTDTQYF	TRBV28	TRBJ2-3	.	.
TGTGCCAGCAGCTCGGGACCGACAGTGTATGGCTACACCTTC	CASSSGPTVYGYTF	TRBV7-2	TRBJ1-2	.	once
TGCGCCAGCAGCGAAGCCCGGCCTCGTGCTGATGGCTACACCTTC	CASSEARPRADGYTF	TRBV5-1	TRBJ1-2	.	once
TGTGCCAGCAGCGAGACTAGCGGGAGCCTTAACACCGGGGAGCTGTTTTTT	CASSETSGSLNTGELFF	TRBV7-9	TRBJ2-2	TRBD2	.
TGCGCCAGCAGGTCGAACACGGGACTCACCTACGAGCAGTACTTC	CASRSNTGLTYEQYF	TRBV5-1	TRBJ2-7	.	.
TGTGCCAGCAGTTTCGGACTAGCGGGACCTCAAGACGAGCAGTACTTC	CASSFGLAGPQDEQYF	TRBV6-5	TRBJ2-7	TRBD2	.
TGCGCCAGCAGCGCCAGGGGGGATTCCTACAATGAGCAGTTCTTC	CASSARGDSYNEQFF	TRBV5-1	TRBJ2-1	.	.
TGTGCCAGCACCTTGACAGGGATCTATGGCTACACCTTC	CASTLTGIYGYTF	TRBV7-9	TRBJ1-2	TRBD1	once
TGCGCCAGCAGCCAAGCTTTTGGGAGCGGGTCTTACGAGCAGTACTTC	CASSQAFGSGSYEQYF	TRBV4-3	TRBJ2-7	.	.
TGTGCCAGCAGTGAAGAAGCCAGGGGAGGGGAGACCCAGTACTTC	CASSEEARGGETQYF	TRBV2	TRBJ2-5	.	.
TGTGCCAGCAGGGGACAGGGAGGCCCCCCTAGCACAGATACGCAGTATTTT	CASRGQGGPPSTDTQYF	TRBV27	TRBJ2-3	TRBD1	.
TGTGCCAGCAGCGTCGACAGGGAAAAGTATAGCAATCAGCCCCAGCATTTT	CASSVDREKYSNQPQHF	TRBV9	TRBJ1-5	TRBD1	.
TGTGCCAGCAGTTACTGGGGATATAAAGGGCCCTACGAGCAGTACTTC	CASSYWGYKGPYEQYF	TRBV6-6	TRBJ2-7	.	.
TGTGCCAGCGGGAGGTGGCGGGGCTACACCTTC	CASGRWRGYTF	TRBV6-5	TRBJ1-2	.	.
TGTGCCAGCAGGAGGACAAACCACAATTCACCCCTCCACTTT	CASRRTNHNSPLHF	TRBV6-5	TRBJ1-6	.	.
TGTGCCAGCAGCTTATGGGGGACAGGGGCCAACGTCCTGACTTTC	CASSLWGTGANVLTF	TRBV7-3	TRBJ2-6	.	few
TGTGCCAGCAGCGTAGACCCACTGAATTCACCCCTCCACTTT	CASSVDPLNSPLHF	TRBV9	TRBJ1-6	.	.
TGTGCCAGCAGCCCGGGACTAGCGGGAGTTGGGAAGACCCAGTACTTC	CASSPGLAGVGKTQYF	TRBV3-1/TRBV3-2	TRBJ2-5	TRBD2	.
TGCGCCAGCAGCCAAGAACCAGGGAGCTACGAGCAGTACTTC	CASSQEPGSYEQYF	TRBV4-1	TRBJ2-7	.	.